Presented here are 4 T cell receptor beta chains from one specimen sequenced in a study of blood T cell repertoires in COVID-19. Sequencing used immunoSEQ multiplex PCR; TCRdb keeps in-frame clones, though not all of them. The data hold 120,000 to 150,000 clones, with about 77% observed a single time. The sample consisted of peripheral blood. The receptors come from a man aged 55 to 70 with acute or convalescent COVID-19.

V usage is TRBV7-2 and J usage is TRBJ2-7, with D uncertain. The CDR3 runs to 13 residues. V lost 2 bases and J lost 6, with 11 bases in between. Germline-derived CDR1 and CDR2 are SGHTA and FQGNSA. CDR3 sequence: CASSLTSIGEQYF. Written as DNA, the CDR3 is TGTGCCAGCAGCTTAACCTCGATCGGCGAGCAGTACTTC.

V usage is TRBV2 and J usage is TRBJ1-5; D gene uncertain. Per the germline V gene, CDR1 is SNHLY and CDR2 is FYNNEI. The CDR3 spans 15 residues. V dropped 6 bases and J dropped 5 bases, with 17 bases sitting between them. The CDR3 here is CASSQTGGFDQPQHF. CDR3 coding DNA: TGTGCCAGCAGCCAGACCGGAGGCTTTGATCAGCCCCAGCATTTT.

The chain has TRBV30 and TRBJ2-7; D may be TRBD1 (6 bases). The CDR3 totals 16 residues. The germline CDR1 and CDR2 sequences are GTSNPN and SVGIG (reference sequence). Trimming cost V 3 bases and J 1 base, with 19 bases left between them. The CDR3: CAWRPTGGVRSYEQYF. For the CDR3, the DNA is TGTGCCTGGAGGCCGACAGGAGGAGTTCGATCCTACGAGCAGTACTTC.

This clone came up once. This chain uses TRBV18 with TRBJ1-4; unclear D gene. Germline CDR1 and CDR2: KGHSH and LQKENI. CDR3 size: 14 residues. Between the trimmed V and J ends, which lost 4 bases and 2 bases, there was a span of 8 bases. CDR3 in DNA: TGTGCCAGCTCACTGAGAGTCACTAATGAAAAACTGTTTTTT. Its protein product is CASSLRVTNEKLFF.